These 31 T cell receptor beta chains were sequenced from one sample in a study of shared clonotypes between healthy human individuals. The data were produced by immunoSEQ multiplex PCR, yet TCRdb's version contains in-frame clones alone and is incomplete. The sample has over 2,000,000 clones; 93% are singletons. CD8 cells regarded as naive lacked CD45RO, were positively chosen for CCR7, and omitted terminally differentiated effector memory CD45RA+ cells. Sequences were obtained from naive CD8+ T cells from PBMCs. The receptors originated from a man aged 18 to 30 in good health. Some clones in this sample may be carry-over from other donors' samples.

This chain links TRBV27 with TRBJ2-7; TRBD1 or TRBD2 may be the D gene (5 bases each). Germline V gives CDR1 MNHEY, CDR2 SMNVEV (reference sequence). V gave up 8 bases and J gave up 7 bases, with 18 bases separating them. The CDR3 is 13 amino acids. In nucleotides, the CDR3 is TGTGCCAGCGCTCGGACGGCCAGGGAGGAGCAGTACTTC. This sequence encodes CASARTAREEQYF.

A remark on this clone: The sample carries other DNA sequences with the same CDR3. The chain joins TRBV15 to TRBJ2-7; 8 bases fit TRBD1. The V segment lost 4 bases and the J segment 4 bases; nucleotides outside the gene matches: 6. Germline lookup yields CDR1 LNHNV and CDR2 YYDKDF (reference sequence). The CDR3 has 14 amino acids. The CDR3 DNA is TGTGCCACCAGCACGGGGACAGGAGCATACGAGCAGTACTTC. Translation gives CATSTGTGAYEQYF.

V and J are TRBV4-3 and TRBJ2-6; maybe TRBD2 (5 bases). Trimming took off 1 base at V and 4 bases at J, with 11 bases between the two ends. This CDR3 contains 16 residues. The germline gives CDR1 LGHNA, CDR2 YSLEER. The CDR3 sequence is CASSQGTSGGANVLTF. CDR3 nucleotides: TGCGCCAGCAGCCAAGGAACTTCGGGAGGGGCCAACGTCCTGACTTTC.

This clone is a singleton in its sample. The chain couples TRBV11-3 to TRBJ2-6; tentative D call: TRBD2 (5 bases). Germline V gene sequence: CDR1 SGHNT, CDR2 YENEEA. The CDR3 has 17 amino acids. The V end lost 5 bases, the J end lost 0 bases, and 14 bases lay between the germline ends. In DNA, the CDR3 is TGTGCCAGCAGCCCCCGAGCGGTAAGCTCTGGGGCCAACGTCCTGACTTTC. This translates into CASSPRAVSSGANVLTF.

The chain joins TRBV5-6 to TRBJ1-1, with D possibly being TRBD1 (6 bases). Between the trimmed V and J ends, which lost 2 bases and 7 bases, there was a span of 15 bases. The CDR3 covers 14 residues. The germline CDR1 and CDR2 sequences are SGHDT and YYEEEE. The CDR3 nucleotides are TGTGCCAGCAGCTTCCGCGGGGGGCAGGTTGAAGCTTTCTTT. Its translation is CASSFRGGQVEAFF.

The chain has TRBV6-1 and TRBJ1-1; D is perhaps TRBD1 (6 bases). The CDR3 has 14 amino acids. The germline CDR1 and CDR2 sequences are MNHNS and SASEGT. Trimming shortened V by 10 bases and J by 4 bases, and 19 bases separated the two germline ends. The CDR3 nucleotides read TGTGCCACCTGCACTCGGGGGCCTGGCACTGAAGCTTTCTTT. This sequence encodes CATCTRGPGTEAFF.

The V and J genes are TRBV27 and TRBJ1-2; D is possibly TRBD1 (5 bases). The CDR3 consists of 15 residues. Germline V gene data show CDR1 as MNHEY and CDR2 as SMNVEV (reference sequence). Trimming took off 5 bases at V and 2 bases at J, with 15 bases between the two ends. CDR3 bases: TGTGCCAGCAGTCCCTTTGTGGGGGGGAACTATGGCTACACCTTC. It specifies CASSPFVGGNYGYTF.

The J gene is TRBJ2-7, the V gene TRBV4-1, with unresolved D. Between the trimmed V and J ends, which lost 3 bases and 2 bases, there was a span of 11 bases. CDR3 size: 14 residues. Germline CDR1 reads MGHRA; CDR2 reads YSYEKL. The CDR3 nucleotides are TGCGCCAGCAGCCATTTGGCTCGAACCTACGAGCAGTACTTC. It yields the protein CASSHLARTYEQYF.

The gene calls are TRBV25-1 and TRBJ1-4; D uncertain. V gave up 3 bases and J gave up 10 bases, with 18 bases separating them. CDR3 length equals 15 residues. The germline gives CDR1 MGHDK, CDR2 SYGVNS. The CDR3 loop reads CASSDFPGLTGKLFF. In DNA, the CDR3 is TGTGCCAGCAGTGATTTTCCGGGATTAACTGGAAAACTGTTTTTT.

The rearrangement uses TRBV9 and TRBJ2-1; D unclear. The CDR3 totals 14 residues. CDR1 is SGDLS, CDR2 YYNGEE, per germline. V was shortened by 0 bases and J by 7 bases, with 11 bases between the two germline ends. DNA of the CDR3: TGTGCCAGCAGCGTAGATGTACTTCGAAATGAGCAGTTCTTC. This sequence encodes CASSVDVLRNEQFF. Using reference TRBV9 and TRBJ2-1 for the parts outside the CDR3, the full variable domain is DSGVTQTPKHLITATGQRVTLRCSPRSGDLSVYWYQQSLDQGLQFLIQYYNGEERAKGNILERFSAQQFPDLHSELNLSSLELGDSALYFCASSVDVLRNEQFFGPGTRLTVL.

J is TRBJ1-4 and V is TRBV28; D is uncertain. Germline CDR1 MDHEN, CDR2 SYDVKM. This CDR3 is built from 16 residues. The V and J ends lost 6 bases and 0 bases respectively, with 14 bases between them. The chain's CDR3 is CASSHPTETTNEKLFF. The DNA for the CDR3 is TGTGCCAGCAGCCACCCGACCGAGACAACTAATGAAAAACTGTTTTTT.

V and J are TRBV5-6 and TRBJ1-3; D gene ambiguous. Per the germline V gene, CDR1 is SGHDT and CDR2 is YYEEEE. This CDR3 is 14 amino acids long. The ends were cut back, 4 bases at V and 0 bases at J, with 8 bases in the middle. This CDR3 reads CASSLTISGNTIYF. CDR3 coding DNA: TGTGCCAGCAGCCTAACAATCTCTGGAAACACCATATATTTT.

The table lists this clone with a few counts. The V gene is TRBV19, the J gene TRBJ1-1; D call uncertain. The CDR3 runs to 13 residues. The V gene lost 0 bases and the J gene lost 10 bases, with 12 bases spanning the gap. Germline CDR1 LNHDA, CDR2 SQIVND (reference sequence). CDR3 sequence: CASSIDPTSSAFF. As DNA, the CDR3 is TGTGCCAGTAGTATAGATCCAACCTCGTCAGCTTTCTTT.

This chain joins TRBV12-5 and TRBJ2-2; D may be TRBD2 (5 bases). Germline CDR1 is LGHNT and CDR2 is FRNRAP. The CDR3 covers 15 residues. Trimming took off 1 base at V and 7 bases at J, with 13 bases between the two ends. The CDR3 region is CASGLGGPRVGELFF. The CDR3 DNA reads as TGTGCTAGTGGTTTGGGCGGGCCCCGCGTCGGGGAGCTGTTTTTT.

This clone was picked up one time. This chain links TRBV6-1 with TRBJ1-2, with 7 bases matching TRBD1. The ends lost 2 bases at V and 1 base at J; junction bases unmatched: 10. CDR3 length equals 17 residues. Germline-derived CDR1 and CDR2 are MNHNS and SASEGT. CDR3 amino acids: CASSEFPGGGVNYGYTF. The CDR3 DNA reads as TGTGCCAGCAGTGAATTTCCAGGGGGTGGCGTTAACTATGGCTACACCTTC.

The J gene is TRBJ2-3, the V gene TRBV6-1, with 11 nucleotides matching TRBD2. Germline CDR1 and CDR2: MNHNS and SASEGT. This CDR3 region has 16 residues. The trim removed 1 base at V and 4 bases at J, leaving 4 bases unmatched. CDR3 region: CASSEVLAGEADTQYF. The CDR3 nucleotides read TGTGCCAGCAGTGAAGTACTAGCGGGAGAGGCAGATACGCAGTATTTT.

The CDR3 coding sequence is TGCGCCAGCAGCCCCTTGGGGAATGCTCGGGATACGCAGTATTTT. Residues: CASSPLGNARDTQYF. The genes are TRBV4-1 and TRBJ2-3; D not resolved. Germline values: CDR1 MGHRA, CDR2 YSYEKL. This CDR3 region has 15 residues. V gave up 4 bases and J gave up 6 bases, with 17 bases separating them.

The CDR3 region has the DNA TGTGCCAGCAGTTCCTGGACTAGCGGGAGTAACAACGAGCAGTACTTC. Protein: CASSSWTSGSNNEQYF. This chain uses TRBV28 with TRBJ2-7, with 13 bases lining up with TRBD2. V was pared by 4 bases and J by 5 bases, with 8 bases of the junction left unmatched. The germline CDR1 and CDR2 sequences are MDHEN and SYDVKM. The CDR3 is 16 amino acids.

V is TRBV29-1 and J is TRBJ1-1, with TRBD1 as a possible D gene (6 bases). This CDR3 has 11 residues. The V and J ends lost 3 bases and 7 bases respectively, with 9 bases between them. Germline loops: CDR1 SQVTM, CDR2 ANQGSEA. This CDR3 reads CSVDPGVEAFF. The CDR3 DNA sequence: TGCAGCGTTGACCCAGGGGTTGAAGCTTTCTTT. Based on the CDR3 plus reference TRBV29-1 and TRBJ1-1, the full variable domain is SAVISQKPSRDICQRGTSLTIQCQVDSQVTMMFWYRQQPGQSLTLIATANQGSEATYESGFVIDKFPISRPNLTFSTLTVSNMSPEDSSIYLCSVDPGVEAFFGQGTRLTVV.

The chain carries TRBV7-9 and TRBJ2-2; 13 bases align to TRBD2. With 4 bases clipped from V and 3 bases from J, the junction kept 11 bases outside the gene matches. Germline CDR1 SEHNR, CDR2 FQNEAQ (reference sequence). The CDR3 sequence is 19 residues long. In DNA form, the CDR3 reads TGTGCCAGCAGCTCTTACGGGACTAGCGGGATTTTCGACACCGGGGAGCTGTTTTTT. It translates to CASSSYGTSGIFDTGELFF.

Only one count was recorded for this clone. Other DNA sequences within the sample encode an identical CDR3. As DNA, the CDR3 is TGTGCCTGGAGCGTTAGCGGGACCACAGATACGCAGTATTTT. Translation gives CAWSVSGTTDTQYF. The V call is TRBV30, the J call TRBJ2-3; 8 positions agree with TRBD2. V gave up 3 bases and J gave up 2 bases; unmatched junction bases: 4. Germline V CDR1 and CDR2: GTSNPN, SVGIG (reference sequence). This CDR3 region has 14 residues.

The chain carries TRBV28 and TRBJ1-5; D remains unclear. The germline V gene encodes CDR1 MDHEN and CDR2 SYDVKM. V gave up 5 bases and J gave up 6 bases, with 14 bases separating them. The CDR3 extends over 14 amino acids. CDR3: CASSLTGVLQPQHF. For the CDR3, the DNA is TGTGCCAGCAGTCTCACTGGGGTTCTTCAGCCCCAGCATTTT.

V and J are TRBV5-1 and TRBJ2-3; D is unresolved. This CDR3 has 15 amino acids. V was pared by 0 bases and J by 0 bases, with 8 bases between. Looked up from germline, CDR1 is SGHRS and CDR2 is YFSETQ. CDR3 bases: TGCGCCAGCAGCTTGGGGGCGTATAGCACAGATACGCAGTATTTT. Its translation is CASSLGAYSTDTQYF.

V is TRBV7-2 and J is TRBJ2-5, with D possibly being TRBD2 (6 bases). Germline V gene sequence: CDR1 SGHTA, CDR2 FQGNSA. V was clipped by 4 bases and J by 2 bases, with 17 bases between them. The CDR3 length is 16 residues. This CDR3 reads CASSYPFGSGQETQYF. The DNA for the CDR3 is TGTGCCAGCAGCTACCCTTTCGGGAGCGGGCAAGAGACCCAGTACTTC. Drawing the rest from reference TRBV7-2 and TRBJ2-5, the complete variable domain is GAGVSQSPSNKVTEKGKDVELRCDPISGHTALYWYRQSLGQGLEFLIYFQGNSAPDKSGLPSDRFSAERTGGSVSTLTIQRTQQEDSAVYLCASSYPFGSGQETQYFGPGTRLLVL.

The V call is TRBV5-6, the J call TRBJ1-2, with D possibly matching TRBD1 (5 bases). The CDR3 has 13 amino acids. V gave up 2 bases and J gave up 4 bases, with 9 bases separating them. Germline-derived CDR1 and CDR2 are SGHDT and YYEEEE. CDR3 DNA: TGTGCCAGCAGCTTCGGGAGGGGCTATGGCTACACCTTC. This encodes CASSFGRGYGYTF.

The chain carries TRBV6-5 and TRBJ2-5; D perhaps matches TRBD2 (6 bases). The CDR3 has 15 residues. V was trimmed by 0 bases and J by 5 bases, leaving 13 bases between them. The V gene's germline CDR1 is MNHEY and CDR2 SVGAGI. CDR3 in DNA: TGTGCCAGCAGTTACTCTTCGAGGGCGGGGGAGACCCAGTACTTC. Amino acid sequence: CASSYSSRAGETQYF.

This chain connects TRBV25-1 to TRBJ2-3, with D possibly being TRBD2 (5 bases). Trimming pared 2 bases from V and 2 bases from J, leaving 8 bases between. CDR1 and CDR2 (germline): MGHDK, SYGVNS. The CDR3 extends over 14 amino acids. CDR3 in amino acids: CASSEGAATDTQYF. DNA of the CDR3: TGTGCCAGCAGTGAAGGAGCGGCCACAGATACGCAGTATTTT. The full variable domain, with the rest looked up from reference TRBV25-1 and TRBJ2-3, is EADIYQTPRYLVIGTGKKITLECSQTMGHDKMYWYQQDPGMELHLIHYSYGVNSTEKGDLSSESTVSRIRTEHFPLTLESARPSHTSQYLCASSEGAATDTQYFGPGTRLTVL.

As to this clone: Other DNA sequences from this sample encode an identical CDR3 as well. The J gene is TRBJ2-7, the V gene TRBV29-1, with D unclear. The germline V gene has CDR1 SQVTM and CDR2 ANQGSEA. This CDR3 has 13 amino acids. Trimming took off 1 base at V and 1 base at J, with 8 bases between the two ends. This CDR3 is CSVEGPGSYEQYF. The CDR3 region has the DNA TGCAGCGTTGAAGGGCCAGGATCCTACGAGCAGTACTTC.

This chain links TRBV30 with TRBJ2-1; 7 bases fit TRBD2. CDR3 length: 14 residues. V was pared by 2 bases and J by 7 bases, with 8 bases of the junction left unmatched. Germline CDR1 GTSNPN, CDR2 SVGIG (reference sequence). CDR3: CAWSWREGRNEQFF. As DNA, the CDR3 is TGTGCCTGGAGTTGGAGGGAGGGCCGGAATGAGCAGTTCTTC.

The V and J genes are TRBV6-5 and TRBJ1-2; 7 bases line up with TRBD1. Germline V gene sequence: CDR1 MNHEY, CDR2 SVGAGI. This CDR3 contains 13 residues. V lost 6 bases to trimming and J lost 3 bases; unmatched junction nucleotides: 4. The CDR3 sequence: CASSSGGDYGYTF. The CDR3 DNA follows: TGTGCCAGCAGCTCAGGGGGTGACTATGGCTACACCTTC.

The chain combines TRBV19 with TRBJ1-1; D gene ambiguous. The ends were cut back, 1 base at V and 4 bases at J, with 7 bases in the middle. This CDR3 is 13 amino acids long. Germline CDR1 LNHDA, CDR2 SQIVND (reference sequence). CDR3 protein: CASSIGAPTEAFF. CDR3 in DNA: TGTGCCAGTAGTATAGGGGCGCCCACTGAAGCTTTCTTT.